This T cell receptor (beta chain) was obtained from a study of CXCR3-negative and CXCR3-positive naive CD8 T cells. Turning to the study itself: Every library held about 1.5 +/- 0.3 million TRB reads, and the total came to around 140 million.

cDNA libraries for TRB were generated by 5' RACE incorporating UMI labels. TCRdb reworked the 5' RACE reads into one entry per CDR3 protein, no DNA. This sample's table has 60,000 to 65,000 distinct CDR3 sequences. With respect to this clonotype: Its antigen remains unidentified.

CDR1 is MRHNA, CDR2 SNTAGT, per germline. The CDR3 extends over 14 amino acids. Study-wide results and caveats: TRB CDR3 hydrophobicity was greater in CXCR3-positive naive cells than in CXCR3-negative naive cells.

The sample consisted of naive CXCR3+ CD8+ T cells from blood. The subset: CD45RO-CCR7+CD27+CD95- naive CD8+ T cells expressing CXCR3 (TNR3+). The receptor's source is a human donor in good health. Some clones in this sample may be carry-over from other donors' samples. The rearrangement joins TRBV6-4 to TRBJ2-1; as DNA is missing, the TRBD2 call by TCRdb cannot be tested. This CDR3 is CASSELAAYNEQFF.